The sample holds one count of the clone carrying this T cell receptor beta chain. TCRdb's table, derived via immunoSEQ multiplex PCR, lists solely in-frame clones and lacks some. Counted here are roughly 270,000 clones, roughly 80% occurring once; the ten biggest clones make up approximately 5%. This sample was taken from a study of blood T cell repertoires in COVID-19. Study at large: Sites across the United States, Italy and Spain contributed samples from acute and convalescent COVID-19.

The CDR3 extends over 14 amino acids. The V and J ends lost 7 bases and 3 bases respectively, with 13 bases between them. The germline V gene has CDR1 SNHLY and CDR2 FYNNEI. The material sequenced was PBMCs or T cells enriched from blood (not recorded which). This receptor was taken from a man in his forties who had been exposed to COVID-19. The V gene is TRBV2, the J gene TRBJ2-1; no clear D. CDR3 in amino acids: CASINPAYYNEQFF. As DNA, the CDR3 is TGTGCCAGCATAAACCCAGCGTACTACAATGAGCAGTTCTTC.